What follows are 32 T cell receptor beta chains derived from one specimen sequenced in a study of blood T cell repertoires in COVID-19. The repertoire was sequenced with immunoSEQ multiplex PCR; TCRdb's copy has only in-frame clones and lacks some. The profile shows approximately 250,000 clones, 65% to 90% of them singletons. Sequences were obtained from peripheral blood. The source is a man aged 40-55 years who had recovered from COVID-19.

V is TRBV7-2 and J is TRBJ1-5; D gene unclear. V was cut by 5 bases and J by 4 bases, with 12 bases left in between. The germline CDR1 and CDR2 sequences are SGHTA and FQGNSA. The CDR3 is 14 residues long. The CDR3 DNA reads TGTGCCAGCAGCCGGATTGGCGGGAATCAGCCCCAGCATTTT. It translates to CASSRIGGNQPQHF.

CDR3 loop: CASSPRLGEREQYF. CDR3 nucleotide sequence: TGTGCCAGCAGCCCACGACTAGGAGAGAGGGAGCAGTACTTC. V usage is TRBV7-8 and J usage is TRBJ2-7, with D tentatively TRBD2 (6 bases). Germline V lookup: CDR1 SGHVS, CDR2 FQNEAQ. The V end was cut by 5 bases, the J end by 7 bases, with 18 bases between. This CDR3 region has 14 residues.

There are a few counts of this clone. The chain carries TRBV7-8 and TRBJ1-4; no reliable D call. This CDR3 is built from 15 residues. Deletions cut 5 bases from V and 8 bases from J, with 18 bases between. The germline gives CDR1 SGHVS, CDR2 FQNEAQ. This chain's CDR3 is CASSPRVLVREKLFF. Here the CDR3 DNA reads TGTGCCAGCAGCCCGAGGGTATTGGTACGGGAAAAACTGTTTTTT.

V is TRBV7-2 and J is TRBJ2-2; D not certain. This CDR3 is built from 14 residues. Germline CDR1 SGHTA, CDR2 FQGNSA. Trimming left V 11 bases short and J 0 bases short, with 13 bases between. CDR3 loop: CALGHPANTGELFF. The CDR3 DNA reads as TGTGCCCTTGGGCACCCAGCGAACACCGGGGAGCTGTTTTTT.

CDR3: CASSSNRAYEQYF. CDR3 in DNA: TGTGCCAGCAGTTCGAACAGGGCTTACGAGCAGTACTTC. The chain is built from TRBV12-3 or TRBV12-4 and TRBJ2-7; D might be TRBD1 (6 bases). Trimming pared 4 bases from V and 4 bases from J, leaving 11 bases between. The CDR3 has 13 residues.

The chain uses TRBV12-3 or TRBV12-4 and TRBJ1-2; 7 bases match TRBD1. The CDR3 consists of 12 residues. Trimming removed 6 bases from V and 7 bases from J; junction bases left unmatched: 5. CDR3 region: CASSPGDSGYTF. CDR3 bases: TGTGCCAGCAGCCCTGGGGACAGTGGCTACACCTTC.

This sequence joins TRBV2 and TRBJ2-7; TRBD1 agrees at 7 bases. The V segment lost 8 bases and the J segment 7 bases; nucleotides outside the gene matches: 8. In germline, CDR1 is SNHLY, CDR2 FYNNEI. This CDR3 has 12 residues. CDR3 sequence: CASGQGVGEQYF. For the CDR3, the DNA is TGTGCCAGCGGGCAGGGGGTCGGTGAGCAGTACTTC.

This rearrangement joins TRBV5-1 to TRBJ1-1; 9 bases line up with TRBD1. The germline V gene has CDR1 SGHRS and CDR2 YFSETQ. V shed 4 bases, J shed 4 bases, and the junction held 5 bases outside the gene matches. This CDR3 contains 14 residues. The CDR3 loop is CASSAGTGSTEAFF. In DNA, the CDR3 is TGCGCCAGCAGCGCCGGGACAGGGTCCACTGAAGCTTTCTTT.

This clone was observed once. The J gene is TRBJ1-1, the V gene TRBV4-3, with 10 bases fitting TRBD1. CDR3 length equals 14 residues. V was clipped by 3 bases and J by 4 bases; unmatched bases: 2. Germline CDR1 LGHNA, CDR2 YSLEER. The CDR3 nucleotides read TGCGCCAGCAGCCACGGGACAGGGGTCACTGAAGCTTTCTTT. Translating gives CASSHGTGVTEAFF.

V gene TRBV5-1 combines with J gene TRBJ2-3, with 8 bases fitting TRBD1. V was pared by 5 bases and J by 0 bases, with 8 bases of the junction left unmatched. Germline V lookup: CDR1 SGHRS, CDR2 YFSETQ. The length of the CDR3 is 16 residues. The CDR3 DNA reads TGCGCCAGCAGACGAACAGGGGGTTTAAGCACAGATACGCAGTATTTT. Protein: CASRRTGGLSTDTQYF.

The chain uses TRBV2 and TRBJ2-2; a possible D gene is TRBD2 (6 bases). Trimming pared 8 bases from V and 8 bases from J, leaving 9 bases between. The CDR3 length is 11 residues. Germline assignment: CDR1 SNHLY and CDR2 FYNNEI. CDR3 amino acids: CASWAGGELFF. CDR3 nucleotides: TGTGCCAGCTGGGCGGGAGGGGAGCTGTTTTTT.

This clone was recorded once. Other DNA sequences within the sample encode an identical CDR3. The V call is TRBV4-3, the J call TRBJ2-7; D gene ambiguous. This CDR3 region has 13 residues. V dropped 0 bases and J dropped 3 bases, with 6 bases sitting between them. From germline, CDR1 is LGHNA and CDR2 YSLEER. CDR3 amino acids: CASSQDLSYEQYF. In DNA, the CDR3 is TGCGCCAGCAGCCAAGACCTAAGCTACGAGCAGTACTTC.

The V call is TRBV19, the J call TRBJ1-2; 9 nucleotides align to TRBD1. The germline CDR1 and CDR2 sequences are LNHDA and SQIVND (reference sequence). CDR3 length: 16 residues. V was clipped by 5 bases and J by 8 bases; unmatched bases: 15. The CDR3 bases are TGTGCCAGTAGTCTCGAGAGGCAACAGGGGGCGCGGGGCTACACCTTC. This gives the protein CASSLERQQGARGYTF.

The CDR3 DNA follows: TGTGCCAGCAGTTTCTGGACAAAGTACAATGAGCAGTTCTTC. This sequence encodes CASSFWTKYNEQFF. The V gene is TRBV6-2 or TRBV6-3, the J gene TRBJ2-1; D might be TRBD1 (5 bases). V was pared by 4 bases and J by 4 bases, with 11 bases between. The CDR3 is made up of 14 amino acids. Looked up from germline, CDR1 is MNHEY and CDR2 is SVGEGT.

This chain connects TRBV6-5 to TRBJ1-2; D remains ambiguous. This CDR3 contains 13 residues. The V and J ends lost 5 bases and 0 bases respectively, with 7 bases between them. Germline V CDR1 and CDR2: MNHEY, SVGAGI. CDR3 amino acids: CASSPYTNYGYTF. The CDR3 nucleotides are TGTGCCAGCAGTCCATACACTAACTATGGCTACACCTTC.

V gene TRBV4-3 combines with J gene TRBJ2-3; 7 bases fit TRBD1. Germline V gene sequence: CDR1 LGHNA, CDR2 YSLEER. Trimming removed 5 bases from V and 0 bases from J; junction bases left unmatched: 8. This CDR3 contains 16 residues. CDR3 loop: CASSYRGAPSTDTQYF. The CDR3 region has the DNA TGCGCCAGCAGCTACAGGGGCGCCCCTAGCACAGATACGCAGTATTTT.

The CDR3 DNA reads TGTGCCAGCAGTGAAAGGCTAGCGGGATCGGATGAGCAGTTCTTC. This gives the protein CASSERLAGSDEQFF. This sequence joins TRBV2 and TRBJ2-1, with 9 nucleotides matching TRBD2. In germline, CDR1 is SNHLY, CDR2 FYNNEI. V trimming: 2 bases; J trimming: 8 bases; junction bases outside the gene matches: 7. This CDR3 is 15 amino acids long.

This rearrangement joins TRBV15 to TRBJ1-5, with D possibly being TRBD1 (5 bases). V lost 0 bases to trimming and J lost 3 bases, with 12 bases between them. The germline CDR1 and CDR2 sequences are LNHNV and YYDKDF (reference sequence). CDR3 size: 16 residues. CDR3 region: CATSRDLDRDNQPQHF. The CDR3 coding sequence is TGTGCCACCAGCAGAGATTTAGACAGAGACAATCAGCCCCAGCATTTT.

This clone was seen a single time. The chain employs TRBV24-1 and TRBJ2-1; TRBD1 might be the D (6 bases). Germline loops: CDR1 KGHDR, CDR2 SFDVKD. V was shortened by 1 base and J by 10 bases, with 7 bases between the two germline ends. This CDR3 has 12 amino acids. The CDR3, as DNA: TGTGCCACCAGTGATTTTGGGACAGAGCAGTTCTTC. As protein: CATSDFGTEQFF.

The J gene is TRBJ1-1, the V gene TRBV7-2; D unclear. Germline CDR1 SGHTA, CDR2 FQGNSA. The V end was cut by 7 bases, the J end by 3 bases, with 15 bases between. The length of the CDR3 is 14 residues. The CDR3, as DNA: TGTGCCAGCATGACGGGGTTAACGCACACTGAAGCTTTCTTT. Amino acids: CASMTGLTHTEAFF.

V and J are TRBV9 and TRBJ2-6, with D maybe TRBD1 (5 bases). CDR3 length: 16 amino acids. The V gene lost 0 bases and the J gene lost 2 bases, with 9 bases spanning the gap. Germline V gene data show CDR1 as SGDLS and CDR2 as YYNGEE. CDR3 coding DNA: TGTGCCAGCAGCGTAGGACCAGGGACTGGGGCCAACGTCCTGACTTTC. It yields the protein CASSVGPGTGANVLTF.

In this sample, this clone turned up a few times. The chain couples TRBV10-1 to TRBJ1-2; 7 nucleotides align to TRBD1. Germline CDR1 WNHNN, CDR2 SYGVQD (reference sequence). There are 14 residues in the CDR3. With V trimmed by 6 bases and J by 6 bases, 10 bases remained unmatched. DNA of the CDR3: TGCGCCAGCAGAGTACGCAGGGGGAGAGATGGCTACACCTTC. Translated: CASRVRRGRDGYTF.

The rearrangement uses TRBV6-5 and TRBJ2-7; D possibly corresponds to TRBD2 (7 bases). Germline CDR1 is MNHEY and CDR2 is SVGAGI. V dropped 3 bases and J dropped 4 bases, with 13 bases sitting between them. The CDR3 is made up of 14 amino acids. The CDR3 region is CASSYARGGYEQYF. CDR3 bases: TGTGCCAGCAGTTATGCCAGGGGAGGGTACGAGCAGTACTTC.

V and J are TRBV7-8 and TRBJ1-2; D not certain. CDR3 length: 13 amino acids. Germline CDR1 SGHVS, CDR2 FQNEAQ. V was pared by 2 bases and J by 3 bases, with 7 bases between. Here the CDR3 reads CASSLNKYYGYTF. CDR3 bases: TGTGCCAGCAGCTTAAATAAATACTATGGCTACACCTTC.

The CDR3 here is CAWDRGFVSYNEQFF. The CDR3, as DNA: TGTGCCTGGGACCGGGGGTTCGTCTCCTACAATGAGCAGTTCTTC. The chain carries TRBV30 and TRBJ2-1, with D tentatively TRBD2 (6 bases). The CDR3 is made up of 15 amino acids. V was pared by 5 bases and J by 0 bases, with 14 bases between. The germline V gene has CDR1 GTSNPN and CDR2 SVGIG (reference sequence).

The CDR3 DNA sequence: TGTGCCAGCAGCGTACTAGCGGGATACCAAGAGACCCAGTACTTC. It codes for CASSVLAGYQETQYF. The chain joins TRBV9 to TRBJ2-5; 9 bases line up with TRBD2. CDR1 is SGDLS and CDR2 is YYNGEE in the germline V gene. The V gene end was trimmed by 1 base and the J gene end by 0 bases; junction bases not matched to a gene: 1. The CDR3 spans 15 residues.

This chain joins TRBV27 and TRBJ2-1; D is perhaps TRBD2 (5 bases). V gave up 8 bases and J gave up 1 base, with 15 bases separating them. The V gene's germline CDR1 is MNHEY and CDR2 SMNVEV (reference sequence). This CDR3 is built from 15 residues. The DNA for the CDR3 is TGTGCCAGCCCCCGGACGGGAAGGTCCTACAATGAGCAGTTCTTC. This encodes CASPRTGRSYNEQFF.

The CDR3 DNA is TGTGCCAGCAGCTTTACTGAGACCCAGTACTTC. Translation gives CASSFTETQYF. The chain joins TRBV11-2 to TRBJ2-5; no definite D call. V dropped 3 bases and J dropped 5 bases, with 4 bases sitting between them. The germline V gene encodes CDR1 SGHAT and CDR2 FQNNGV. This CDR3 spans 11 amino acids.

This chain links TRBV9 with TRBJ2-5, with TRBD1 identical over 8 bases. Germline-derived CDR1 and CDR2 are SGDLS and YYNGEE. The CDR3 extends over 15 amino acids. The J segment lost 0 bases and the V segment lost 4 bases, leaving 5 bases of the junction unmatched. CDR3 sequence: CASSPWDRYQETQYF. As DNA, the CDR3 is TGTGCCAGCAGCCCATGGGACAGGTACCAAGAGACCCAGTACTTC.

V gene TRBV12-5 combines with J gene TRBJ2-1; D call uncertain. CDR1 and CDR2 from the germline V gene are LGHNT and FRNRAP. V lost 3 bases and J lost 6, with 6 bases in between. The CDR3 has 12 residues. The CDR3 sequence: CASGLWSNEQFF. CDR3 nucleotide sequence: TGTGCTAGTGGTTTATGGAGCAATGAGCAGTTCTTC.

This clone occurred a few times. For the CDR3, the DNA is TGTGCCAGCAGCGTTCAGTCAGGTCTTAACACCGGGGAGCTGTTTTTT. Encoded protein: CASSVQSGLNTGELFF. V usage is TRBV9 and J usage is TRBJ2-2; D is unclear. The CDR3 is 16 amino acids. The V gene's germline CDR1 is SGDLS and CDR2 YYNGEE. The ends were cut back, 2 bases at V and 2 bases at J, with 13 bases in the middle.

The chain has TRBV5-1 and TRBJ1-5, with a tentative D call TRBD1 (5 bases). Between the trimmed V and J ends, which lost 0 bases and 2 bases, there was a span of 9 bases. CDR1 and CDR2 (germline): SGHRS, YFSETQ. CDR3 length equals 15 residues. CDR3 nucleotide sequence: TGCGCCAGCAGCTTGGCTCCGGGGGGCAATCAGCCCCAGCATTTT. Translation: CASSLAPGGNQPQHF.